These T cell receptor beta chains were read from a single sample in a study of T cell responses to AZD1222 COVID-19 vaccine. The table came from immunoSEQ multiplex PCR; TCRdb's copy has only in-frame clones and leaves some out. The table records around 100,000 clones, 80% to 90% of them present only once. Specimen: peripheral blood, collected on day 0 of AZD1222 vaccination. The origin of the receptors is an adult in good health. Each CDR3 is given with its conserved first and last residue. Each record gives: J gene, V gene, D gene, CDR3 DNA, CDR3 protein. A D gene is named only where the DNA matches it firmly.

J gene: TRBJ1-1; V gene: TRBV29-1; D gene: .; CDR3 DNA: TGCAGCGTTCCGGGACAAGAGAACACTGAAGCTTTCTTT; CDR3 protein: CSVPGQENTEAFF
J gene: TRBJ1-6; V gene: TRBV19; D gene: TRBD1; CDR3 DNA: TGTGCCAGTAAAGGACAGGGAGGCAATTCACCCCTCCACTTT; CDR3 protein: CASKGQGGNSPLHF
J gene: TRBJ2-5; V gene: TRBV18; D gene: .; CDR3 DNA: TGTGCCAGCTCACCACGAAGAGAGACCCTGTACTTC; CDR3 protein: CASSPRRETLYF
J gene: TRBJ2-7; V gene: TRBV7-9; D gene: TRBD2; CDR3 DNA: TGTGCCAGCAGCCCCCGGCTAGCGGGATTCCACGAGCAGTACTTC; CDR3 protein: CASSPRLAGFHEQYF
J gene: TRBJ1-6; V gene: TRBV3-1/TRBV3-2; D gene: .; CDR3 DNA: TGTGCCAGCAGCCAAGATGGAGGGGTACAGTCACCCCTCCACTTT; CDR3 protein: CASSQDGGVQSPLHF
J gene: TRBJ2-2; V gene: TRBV10-3; D gene: TRBD1; CDR3 DNA: TGTGCCATCAGGCGCAGGGGGCCGCCTTACACCGGGGAGCTGTTTTTT; CDR3 protein: CAIRRRGPPYTGELFF
J gene: TRBJ1-1; V gene: TRBV10-2; D gene: .; CDR3 DNA: TGCGCCAGCAGTGAGCCAGGCGCGAACACTGAAGCTTTCTTT; CDR3 protein: CASSEPGANTEAFF
J gene: TRBJ1-2; V gene: TRBV5-1; D gene: .; CDR3 DNA: TGCGCCAGCAGCTTCGGCGACCCGGCGGGGGGCTACACCTTC; CDR3 protein: CASSFGDPAGGYTF
J gene: TRBJ1-2; V gene: TRBV28; D gene: .; CDR3 DNA: TGTGCCAGCAGTACTAAGTATGGCTACACCTTC; CDR3 protein: CASSTKYGYTF
J gene: TRBJ2-3; V gene: TRBV6-5; D gene: .; CDR3 DNA: TGTGCCAGCAAGACGAGCGGTCCAGGCGTGGATACGCAGTATTTT; CDR3 protein: CASKTSGPGVDTQYF
J gene: TRBJ2-5; V gene: TRBV6-5; D gene: TRBD1; CDR3 DNA: TGTGCCAGCAGTATAACCGGGACAGAAGAGACCCAGTACTTC; CDR3 protein: CASSITGTEETQYF